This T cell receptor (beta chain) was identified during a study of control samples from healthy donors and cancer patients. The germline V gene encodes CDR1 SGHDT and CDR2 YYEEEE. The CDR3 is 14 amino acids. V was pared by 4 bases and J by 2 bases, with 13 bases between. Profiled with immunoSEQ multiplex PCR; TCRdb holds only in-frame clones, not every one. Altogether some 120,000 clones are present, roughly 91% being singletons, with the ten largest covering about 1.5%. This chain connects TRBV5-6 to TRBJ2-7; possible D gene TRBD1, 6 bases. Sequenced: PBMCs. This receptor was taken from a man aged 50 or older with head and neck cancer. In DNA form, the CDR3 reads TGTGCCAGCAGCCCAGAGACAGGCGCCTACGAGCAGTACTTC. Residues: CASSPETGAYEQYF.